This TCR beta chain was found in a study of blood T cell repertoires in COVID-19 (dated by TCRdb to the early 2020s). Context from the whole study: The collaborator samples originated in the United States, Italy and Spain and spanned the acute and convalescent phases of COVID-19. Where HLA class I and class II types were available, the types were taken from metadata supplied by the sample provider, not from assay-based typing. Samples came from the ongoing ImmuneRACE study (first 160 participants) plus 1,254 subjects from 6 global collaborators. The material from the prospective study consisted of cDNA or gDNA derived from T cells, B-cell-depleted T cells, or PBMCs. Nearly every sample came with metadata listing a de-identified subject ID, COVID-19 status, age in years and sex. The dataset comprised deeply sampled blood TCRbeta repertoires from subjects exposed to, actively infected with, or recovered from COVID-19. A freely available public database, intended as a resource for researchers studying the immune response to SARS-CoV-2, is where the repertoires were released. On the study overall, not on this receptor specifically: The quantity of clinical and demographic metadata differed by source and by participant and was supplied without curation.

The immunoSEQ Assay, a bias-controlled multiplex PCR, was used to amplify TCRbeta CDR3 regions from genomic DNA. The paper's data handling went like this. Within the assay, amplification of reference gene primers was used to estimate how many nucleated cells each sample contained. Sequence reads were collapsed and filtered to measure the absolute abundance of every unique TCRbeta CDR3 rearrangement. For each sample, productive Simpson clonality was calculated as the square root of Simpson's diversity index over productive rearrangements. TCRdb re-hosts the immuneACCESS table, in-frame sequences only. Its copies lack some clones; in the studies checked, an unresolved V gene accounts for under half of them, and the cause for the rest is not known. Clonal size and the V and J genes are those of that table, whereas D and trimming came from the DNA. Across this sample there are about 82,000 clones, with over 70% seen only once. The ten most abundant clones make up 9.5% to 15% of the sample.

Sequences SGDLS (CDR1) and YYNGEE (CDR2) are obtained from the germline V gene. The CDR3, cysteine through phenylalanine, is 20 amino acids long. The only DNA kept is the CDR3, 60 bases in frame from the first base. After removal of 0 bases from V and 3 bases from J, the junction retains 18 bases not matched to a gene. Each collaborating institution followed its own protocols to collect whole blood in K2EDTA tubes. Collaborator samples were shipped for TCRbeta analysis as frozen whole blood, isolated PBMCs, or DNA extracted from either sample type. This clone was detected only once. It lacks a known antigen. Base qualities are not provided; no much larger clone lies one nucleotide away.

The chain couples TRBV9 to TRBJ2-5, and 9 junction bases match TRBD1. What was sequenced was peripheral blood. This TCR was sampled from a woman between 35 and 50 years old with active or convalescent COVID-19. The sequenced DNA: TGTGCCAGCAGCGTAGGTTGGGGACAGGGTTCGTACCCGGAGGAAGAGACCCAGTACTTC. Translated, this is CASSVGWGQGSYPEEETQYF.